This T cell receptor (beta chain) was sequenced in a study of T cell responses to AZD1222 COVID-19 vaccine. Study-wide results and limits: Spike-wide coverage was observed for vaccine-associated CD4 TCRs, with dominant responses at 160-218 and 743-854. At baseline, just a handful of AZD1222 recipients tested seropositive.

Method: immunoSEQ multiplex PCR; TCRdb's copy keeps in-frame clones and lacks some. The sample consists of over 80,000 clones, roughly nine tenths of them appearing once. Concerning this clone: Antigen unknown.

There are 12 residues in the CDR3. Germline assignment: CDR1 MDHEN and CDR2 SYDVKM. The V and J ends lost 4 bases and 2 bases respectively, with 6 bases between them. This chain uses TRBV28 with TRBJ2-7, with D unresolved. This sample comprised peripheral blood, obtained on day 0 of AZD1222 vaccination. The sequence was obtained from an adult in good health. The CDR3 region is CASSSYTYEQYF. The DNA for the CDR3 is TGTGCCAGCAGTTCGTATACCTACGAGCAGTACTTC.